This T cell receptor beta chain was recorded in a study of tumour-infiltrating T cells in Burkitt lymphoma. Overall study: Productive clonality predicted overall and progression-free survival.

Method: immunoSEQ multiplex PCR; TCRdb's copy keeps in-frame clones and lacks some. The sample includes 15,000 or so clones, around a third of them seen just once. V lost 6 bases to trimming and J lost 4 bases; unmatched junction nucleotides: 11. CDR1 and CDR2 (germline): SQVTM, ANQGSEA. This CDR3 has 15 amino acids. The chain employs TRBV29-1 and TRBJ2-3; 9 bases are shared with TRBD2. The clonotype was recovered from a human donor with diffuse large B-cell lymphoma. Sequenced: tumor tissue. The CDR3 loop is CSVPWAGGPSDTQYF. DNA for the CDR3: TGCAGCGTACCCTGGGCGGGAGGGCCCTCAGATACGCAGTATTTT.